This is a list of T cell receptor beta chains from one sample in a study of T cell repertoires in cytomegalovirus infection. TCRdb recomputed calls from the reads with MiXCR, one row per CDR3 protein. Here the sample spans almost 500,000 distinct CDR3 sequences, around 11% being singletons. The sample comprised PBMCs. These receptors originate from a human donor in good health (CMV status not recorded). Some clones in this sample may be carry-over from other donors' samples. CDR3s include the opening cysteine and the closing phenylalanine or tryptophan. The D gene is left open where the match is weak. Rows may omit the clone size; those that give it use once, few, many or a size class.

clone_size	d_call	v_call	j_call	cdr3_aa	cdr3_nt
many	TRBD1	TRBV25-1	TRBJ2-7	CASSGGTGGGNEQYF	TGTGCCAGCAGTGGCGGGACAGGGGGCGGGAACGAGCAGTACTTC
many	-	TRBV12-3/TRBV12-4	TRBJ2-2	CASSSAGTNTGELFF	TGTGCCAGCAGTTCCGCGGGAACGAACACCGGGGAGCTGTTTTTT
many	TRBD2	TRBV7-3	TRBJ2-3	CASSLTGREDTQYF	TGTGCCAGCAGCTTAACCGGGAGGGAAGATACGCAGTATTTT
many	TRBD1	TRBV12-3/TRBV12-4	TRBJ2-3	CASISDRATQYF	TGTGCCAGCATTTCGGACAGGGCCACGCAGTATTTT
many	-	TRBV20-1	TRBJ1-6	CSAPQGMDNSPLHF	TGCAGTGCTCCCCAGGGAATGGATAATTCACCCCTCCACTTT
many	TRBD2	TRBV6-6	TRBJ2-7	CASSYASGSEQYF	TGTGCCAGCAGTTACGCTAGCGGGAGCGAGCAGTACTTC
once	-	TRBV7-9	TRBJ1-1	CASSLGPAGF	TGTGCCAGCAGCTTAGGTCCTGCTGGATTT
many	-	TRBV11-2	TRBJ2-5	CASSITETQYF	TGTGCCAGCAGCATAACAGAGACCCAGTACTTC
-	-	TRBV24-1	TRBJ2-5	CATSDPGRGAETQYF	TGTGCCACCAGTGACCCTGGGAGAGGGGCGGAGACCCAGTACTTC
many	-	TRBV6-5	TRBJ2-7	CASSYSTGEDLSYEQYF	TGTGCCAGCAGTTACTCAACCGGCGAAGACCTCTCCTACGAGCAGTACTTC
many	TRBD2	TRBV5-5	TRBJ2-3	CASGNSGATDTQYF	TGTGCCAGCGGAAATAGCGGGGCCACAGATACGCAGTATTTT
-	TRBD2	TRBV20-1	TRBJ2-1	CSAAGTSIKNEQFF	TGCAGTGCTGCCGGGACTAGCATTAAGAATGAGCAGTTCTTC
few	-	TRBV20-1	TRBJ2-2	CSARELTELTGELFF	TGCAGTGCTAGAGAGTTGACAGAACTCACCGGGGAGCTGTTTTTT
-	-	TRBV6-1	TRBJ2-1	CASSDLEYNEQFF	TGTGCCAGCAGTGACCTGGAGTACAATGAGCAGTTCTTC
-	-	TRBV6-1	TRBJ2-1	CASSEVNRHNEQFF	TGTGCCAGCAGTGAAGTTAACAGACACAATGAGCAGTTCTTC
many	-	TRBV29-1	TRBJ2-5	CSVDVRRRETQYF	TGCAGCGTTGATGTAAGGAGGCGAGAGACCCAGTACTTC
many	-	TRBV5-5	TRBJ1-6	CASSADSGKTLHF	TGTGCCAGCAGCGCTGACAGTGGAAAAACCCTCCACTTT
-	-	TRBV5-1	TRBJ2-7	CASSFPGTSEQYF	TGCGCCAGCAGCTTTCCAGGAACCAGCGAGCAGTACTTC
many	-	TRBV12-3/TRBV12-4	TRBJ2-1	CASSTRGTYNEQFF	TGTGCCAGCAGTACACGAGGGACTTACAATGAGCAGTTCTTC
many	TRBD2	TRBV7-2	TRBJ2-5	CASSLGRLAGPQETQYF	TGTGCCAGCAGCTTAGGGAGACTAGCGGGGCCCCAAGAGACCCAGTACTTC
-	-	TRBV29-1	TRBJ2-1	CSVVGVASGRYNEQFF	TGCAGCGTTGTAGGAGTGGCCTCCGGGCGGTACAATGAGCAGTTCTTC
many	-	TRBV7-2	TRBJ1-4	CASSSGWEKLFF	TGTGCCAGCAGCTCGGGGTGGGAAAAACTGTTTTTT
few	-	TRBV20-1	TRBJ1-3	CSARDQGLGNTIYF	TGCAGTGCTAGAGATCAGGGTCTAGGAAACACCATATATTTT
few	-	TRBV5-8	TRBJ2-7	CASSLGHYYEQYF	TGTGCCAGCAGCCTCGGACACTACTACGAGCAGTACTTC
few	TRBD2	TRBV20-1	TRBJ2-1	CSASRTSGSYVQQFF	TGCAGTGCTAGCCGCACCAGCGGGAGTTATGTTCAGCAGTTCTTC
many	-	TRBV7-7	TRBJ2-5	CASSLGTPGETQYF	TGTGCCAGCAGCTTAGGGACGCCGGGGGAGACCCAGTACTTC
many	TRBD1	TRBV6-1	TRBJ1-1	CASSEADVGTGGTEAFF	TGTGCCAGCAGTGAAGCCGATGTGGGGACAGGGGGCACTGAAGCTTTCTTT
many	TRBD1	TRBV7-9	TRBJ1-2	CASSVDRDYGYTF	TGTGCCAGCAGCGTCGACAGGGACTATGGCTACACCTTC
many	TRBD1	TRBV18	TRBJ2-1	CASSLGTGYNNEQFF	TGTGCCAGCTCACTCGGGACAGGGTACAACAATGAGCAGTTCTTC
-	-	TRBV20-1	TRBJ1-1	CSARDDYLGDTEAFF	TGCAGTGCTAGAGATGATTATTTGGGGGACACTGAAGCTTTCTTT
many	TRBD1	TRBV5-1	TRBJ1-5	CASSFTGGNQPQHF	TGTGCCAGCAGCTTCACAGGGGGCAATCAGCCCCAGCATTTT
-	-	TRBV6-6	TRBJ1-6	CASSPFADYNSPLHF	TGTGCCAGCAGCCCCTTTGCTGACTATAATTCACCCCTCCACTTT
many	TRBD2	TRBV7-8	TRBJ2-1	CASSLASSGKYNEQFF	TGTGCCAGCAGCTTAGCGTCTAGCGGGAAATACAATGAGCAGTTCTTC
-	TRBD2	TRBV9	TRBJ2-3	CASSVRGSGVSTDTQYF	TGTGCCAGCAGCGTAAGAGGTAGCGGGGTTTCAACAGATACGCAGTATTTT
many	TRBD1	TRBV12-3/TRBV12-4	TRBJ2-3	CASIQGATDTQYF	TGTGCCAGCATCCAGGGGGCCACAGATACGCAGTATTTT
many	TRBD2	TRBV6-1	TRBJ2-1	CASSEAGLRLAGRGEQFF	TGTGCCAGCAGTGAAGCCGGTTTGAGACTAGCGGGAAGAGGGGAGCAGTTCTTC
many	TRBD1	TRBV7-3	TRBJ2-2	CASSGTGGTGELFF	TGTGCCAGCAGCGGGACAGGGGGGACCGGGGAGCTGTTTTTT
many	-	TRBV12-3/TRBV12-4	TRBJ2-7	CASSQQIYEQYF	TGTGCCAGCAGTCAACAGATCTACGAGCAGTACTTC
many	TRBD1	TRBV15	TRBJ2-3	CATSKGQSTDTQYF	TGTGCCACCAGCAAGGGACAGAGCACAGATACGCAGTATTTT
many	TRBD1	TRBV6-5	TRBJ2-5	CASSYGQGEGTQYF	TGTGCCAGCAGTTACGGACAGGGGGAGGGGACCCAGTACTTC
many	-	TRBV28	TRBJ2-2	CASSRGWTGELFF	TGTGCCAGCTCCCGCGGTTGGACCGGGGAGCTGTTTTTT
many	-	TRBV25-1	TRBJ1-2	CASSARNPNYGYTF	TGTGCCAGCAGTGCCCGGAACCCTAACTATGGCTACACCTTC
few	-	TRBV28	TRBJ1-2	CASSGGDLPYGYTF	TGTGCCAGCAGTGGGGGGGACTTACCCTATGGCTACACCTTC